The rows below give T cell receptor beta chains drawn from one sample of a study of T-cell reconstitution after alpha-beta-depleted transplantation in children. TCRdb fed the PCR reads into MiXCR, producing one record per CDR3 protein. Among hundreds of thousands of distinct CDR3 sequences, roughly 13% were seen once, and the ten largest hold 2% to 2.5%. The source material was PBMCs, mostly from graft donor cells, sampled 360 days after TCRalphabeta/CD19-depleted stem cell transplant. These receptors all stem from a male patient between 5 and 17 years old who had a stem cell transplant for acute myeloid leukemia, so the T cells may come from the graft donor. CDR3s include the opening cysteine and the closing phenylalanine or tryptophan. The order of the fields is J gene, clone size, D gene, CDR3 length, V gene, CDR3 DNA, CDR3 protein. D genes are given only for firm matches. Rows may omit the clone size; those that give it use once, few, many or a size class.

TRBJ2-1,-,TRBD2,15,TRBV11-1,TGTGCCAGCGGACAGACCGGGGGGGAAGAATTCGGGCAGTTCTTC,CASGQTGGEEFGQFF
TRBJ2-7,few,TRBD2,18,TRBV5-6,TGTGCCAGCAGCTCACCGGGACTAGCGTCCCACTGGTTGAGCGAGCAGTACTTC,CASSSPGLASHWLSEQYF
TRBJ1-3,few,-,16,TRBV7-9,TGTGCCAGCAGCTTCACGGGACATAGCTCTGGAAACACCATATATTTT,CASSFTGHSSGNTIYF
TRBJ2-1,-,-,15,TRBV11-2,TGTGCCAGCAGCTTAGTAGCCAAATCTCACAATGAGCAGTTCTTC,CASSLVAKSHNEQFF
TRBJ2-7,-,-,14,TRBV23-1,TGCGCCAGCAGTCTAACAGACCATTCCTACGAGCAGTACTTC,CASSLTDHSYEQYF
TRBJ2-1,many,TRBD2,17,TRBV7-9,TGTGCCAGCAGCTTAGCTGTCGATAGCGGGAGGGCATATGAGCAGTTCTTC,CASSLAVDSGRAYEQFF
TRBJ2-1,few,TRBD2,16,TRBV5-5,TGTGCCAGCAGCTTGGTTTCGGCCGCGGGGGGGTACGAGCAGTTCTTC,CASSLVSAAGGYEQFF
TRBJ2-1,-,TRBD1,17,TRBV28,TGTGCCAGCAGTATGACAGGGGTGGGGGTGTATTTGAATGAGCAGTTCTTC,CASSMTGVGVYLNEQFF
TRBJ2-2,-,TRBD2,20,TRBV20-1,TGCAGTGCCCCAATCGACGTGCGACTAGCGGGATGGAGTTCAGCCGGGGAGCTGTTTTTT,CSAPIDVRLAGWSSAGELFF
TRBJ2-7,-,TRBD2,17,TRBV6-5,TGTGCCAGCAGTTACGACAGACTAGCGGGCGCCTCCTACGAGCAGTACTTC,CASSYDRLAGASYEQYF
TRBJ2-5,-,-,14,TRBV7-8,TGTGCCAGCAGCTGGAACAGGGTCCAAGAGACCCAGTACTTC,CASSWNRVQETQYF
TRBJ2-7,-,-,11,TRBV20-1,TGCAGTGGGGCGGGCCTCTACGAGCAGTACTTC,CSGAGLYEQYF
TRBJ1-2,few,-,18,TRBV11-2,TGTGCCAGCAGTAGAGCGTCGACGGCGCAGAGAGCTAACTATGGCTACACCTTC,CASSRASTAQRANYGYTF
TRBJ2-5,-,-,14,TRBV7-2,TGTGCCAGCAGCTTAGTAGTTAGGAAAGAGACCCAGTACTTC,CASSLVVRKETQYF
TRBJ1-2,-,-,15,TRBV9,TGTGCCAGCAGCGTAGGGGGGGAGACCGCGGGTAGAAACACCTTC,CASSVGGETAGRNTF
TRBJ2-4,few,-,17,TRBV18,TGTGCCAGCTCACCTCGGCTCAGGGAGGTCGCCAAAAACATTCAGTACTTC,CASSPRLREVAKNIQYF
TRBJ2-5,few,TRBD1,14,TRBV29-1,TGCAGCGTCCCGGGACAGGGCACGGGAGAGACCCAGTACTTC,CSVPGQGTGETQYF
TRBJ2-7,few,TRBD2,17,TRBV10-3,TGTGCCATCAGTGAGCCGGGGAGCGGGAGATCGCCCTACGAGCAGTACTTC,CAISEPGSGRSPYEQYF
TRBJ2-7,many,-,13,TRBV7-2,TGTGCCAGCAGACCCGACATCTCCTACGAGCAGTACTTC,CASRPDISYEQYF
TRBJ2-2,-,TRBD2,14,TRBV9,TGTGCCAGCAGCGTAGCACTAGCGGACGGGGAGCTGTTTTTT,CASSVALADGELFF
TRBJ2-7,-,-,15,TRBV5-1,TGCGCCAGCAGCTTGGGCGGGACACCTGCCTACGAGCAGTACTTC,CASSLGGTPAYEQYF
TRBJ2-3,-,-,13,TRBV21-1,TGTGCCAGCAGCGCAGATAGCACAGATACGCAGTATTTT,CASSADSTDTQYF